The rows below give T cell receptor beta chains drawn from one sample of a study of breast tumors, draining lymph nodes, adjacent tissues. TCRdb called the multiplex PCR reads again in MiXCR, with one record for every CDR3 protein. This table has some 100,000 distinct CDR3 sequences, approximately 22% appearing once. The sample comprised axillary lymph node tissue. Receptors originate from a female donor with breast cancer. Some clones in this sample may be carry-over from other donors' samples. Each CDR3 is given with its conserved first and last residue. The D gene is left open where the match is weak. Size values are once, few and many counts, or a class for expanded clones, and some rows have none.

D: NA
V: TRBV6-1
J: TRBJ1-6
size: many
DNA: TGTGCCAGCATATTGGGGGAATATAATTCACCCCTCCACTTT
CDR3: CASILGEYNSPLHF

D: NA
V: TRBV5-1
J: TRBJ2-6
size: NA
DNA: TGCGCCAGCAGCTTGCTCTGGTCGGCTGGGGCCAACGTCCTGACCTTC
CDR3: CASSLLWSAGANVLTF

D: TRBD1
V: TRBV20-1
J: TRBJ2-7
size: NA
DNA: TGCAGTGCGGGGGCCAGGACAGGGGGCTTTAGGGGAAGCGAGCAGTACTTC
CDR3: CSAGARTGGFRGSEQYF

D: NA
V: TRBV6-6
J: TRBJ1-2
size: many
DNA: TGTGCCAGCAGTTTAACAGAGAACTATGGCTACACCTTC
CDR3: CASSLTENYGYTF

D: NA
V: TRBV2
J: TRBJ1-1
size: NA
DNA: TGTGCCAGCAGTGAAGCGCTTCGGACTGAAGCTTTCTTT
CDR3: CASSEALRTEAFF

D: NA
V: TRBV7-2
J: TRBJ2-5
size: few
DNA: TGTGCCGGCAGCCCGCAGGAGGGGAAGACCCAGTACTTC
CDR3: CAGSPQEGKTQYF

D: TRBD1
V: TRBV29-1
J: TRBJ2-3
size: many
DNA: TGCAGCGTTGAGGGTCCGACAGGGGGCGTCACAGATACGCAGTATTTT
CDR3: CSVEGPTGGVTDTQYF

D: NA
V: TRBV6-5
J: TRBJ1-4
size: NA
DNA: TGTGCCAGCAGTAGAGGGACAACCGAGGAGGAAAAACTGTTTTTT
CDR3: CASSRGTTEEEKLFF

D: NA
V: TRBV5-1
J: TRBJ1-2
size: many
DNA: TGCGCCAGCAGCTTGGTTTGGGGAGGTGGCTACACCTTC
CDR3: CASSLVWGGGYTF

D: TRBD1
V: TRBV7-9
J: TRBJ2-1
size: many
DNA: TGTGCCGTCCCCGGGGACAGTGCATACAATGAGCAGTTCTTC
CDR3: CAVPGDSAYNEQFF

D: NA
V: TRBV30
J: TRBJ1-4
size: NA
DNA: TGTGCCTGGAGTGGGGGTGGAAGTCTTAATGAAAAACTGTTTTTT
CDR3: CAWSGGGSLNEKLFF

D: NA
V: TRBV7-9
J: TRBJ2-3
size: many
DNA: TGTGCCAGCAGCTTCTCAACACAACCCCTGGGAGATACGCAGTATTTT
CDR3: CASSFSTQPLGDTQYF

D: NA
V: TRBV12-3/TRBV12-4
J: TRBJ2-2
size: NA
DNA: TGTACCAGCAGTCTCAATACCGGGGAGCTGTTTTTT
CDR3: CTSSLNTGELFF

D: TRBD2
V: TRBV5-1
J: TRBJ2-2
size: many
DNA: TGCGCCAGCAGCTTGTCAGCGGGAGGGCCGGGCACCGGGGAGCTGTTTTTT
CDR3: CASSLSAGGPGTGELFF

D: NA
V: TRBV30
J: TRBJ1-2
size: NA
DNA: TGTGCCGTAGGACCCGATTTGACTAACTATGGCTACACCTTC
CDR3: CAVGPDLTNYGYTF

D: NA
V: TRBV19
J: TRBJ2-5
size: many
DNA: TGTGCCAGTAGTATAGCGGGAGAGACCCAGTACTTC
CDR3: CASSIAGETQYF

D: TRBD2
V: TRBV9
J: TRBJ2-5
size: many
DNA: TGTGCCAGCGGGGATAGCGGGGTGGAGACCCAGTACTTC
CDR3: CASGDSGVETQYF

D: NA
V: TRBV24-1
J: TRBJ2-1
size: many
DNA: TGTGCCACCAGTGATTTTTCCTTAGGCCCCTACAATGAGCAGTTCTTC
CDR3: CATSDFSLGPYNEQFF

D: NA
V: TRBV7-8
J: TRBJ1-3
size: many
DNA: TGTGCCAGCAGCCCCCGGGACATAATTTTCTCTGGAAACACCATATATTTT
CDR3: CASSPRDIIFSGNTIYF

D: NA
V: TRBV7-9
J: TRBJ2-7
size: many
DNA: TGTGCCACCCGAGGGGGGCGCGACGAGCAGTACTTC
CDR3: CATRGGRDEQYF

D: TRBD2
V: TRBV6-6
J: TRBJ2-7
size: many
DNA: TGTGCCAGTTGGGCTAGCGGTACCTACGAGCAGTACTTC
CDR3: CASWASGTYEQYF

D: NA
V: TRBV20-1
J: TRBJ2-7
size: many
DNA: TGCAGTGCTAGAGCCCCCTGGGCCCCCTACTACGAGCAGTACTTC
CDR3: CSARAPWAPYYEQYF

D: TRBD2
V: TRBV11-2
J: TRBJ2-5
size: many
DNA: TGTGCCAGCAGGCGGGCCCTAGCGGTAAAAGAGACCCAGTACTTC
CDR3: CASRRALAVKETQYF

D: NA
V: TRBV24-1
J: TRBJ1-2
size: many
DNA: TGTGCCACCAGTGATTTGAACGGTAGTGGCTACACCTTC
CDR3: CATSDLNGSGYTF

D: TRBD1
V: TRBV19
J: TRBJ2-3
size: many
DNA: TGTGCCAGTAGTGAGACAGGGGTTTCCACAGATACGCAGTATTTT
CDR3: CASSETGVSTDTQYF

D: NA
V: TRBV29-1
J: TRBJ2-1
size: many
DNA: TGCAGCGTTGAATTAAAGTACAATGAGCAGTTCTTC
CDR3: CSVELKYNEQFF

D: NA
V: TRBV2
J: TRBJ2-1
size: many
DNA: TGTGCCAGCAGGAACGCAGGTTATAATGAGCAGTTCTTC
CDR3: CASRNAGYNEQFF

D: NA
V: TRBV14
J: TRBJ2-2
size: many
DNA: TGTGCCAGCAGCCATTCCCGGGGGACCGGGGAGCTGTTTTTT
CDR3: CASSHSRGTGELFF

D: NA
V: TRBV2
J: TRBJ2-3
size: once
DNA: TGTGCCAGCAAAAGAATGGAGGCTATCACAGATACGCAGTATTTT
CDR3: CASKRMEAITDTQYF

D: TRBD1
V: TRBV20-1
J: TRBJ1-5
size: many
DNA: TGCAGTGCTAGAGATAGATGGGGACAGGGGAATCAGCCCCAGCATTTT
CDR3: CSARDRWGQGNQPQHF

D: NA
V: TRBV27
J: TRBJ2-5
size: many
DNA: TGTGCCAGCAGTTTATCGCCGGGACCACTGGGAGAGACCCAGTACTTC
CDR3: CASSLSPGPLGETQYF

D: TRBD1
V: TRBV6-2/TRBV6-3
J: TRBJ2-3
size: NA
DNA: TGTGCCAGCAGCCAAGACAGGGCCTCAAAACGGGATACGCAGTATTTT
CDR3: CASSQDRASKRDTQYF

D: NA
V: TRBV2
J: TRBJ1-2
size: many
DNA: TGTGCCAGCAGTGAAGCGCTTTTGGGGAACTATGGCTACACCTTC
CDR3: CASSEALLGNYGYTF

D: TRBD1
V: TRBV20-1
J: TRBJ2-5
size: few
DNA: TGCAGTGCTAGAGACCTCGACAGGGCCGGAGAGACCCAGTACTTC
CDR3: CSARDLDRAGETQYF

D: TRBD2
V: TRBV20-1
J: TRBJ2-3
size: many
DNA: TGCAGTGCTAGAGATCAGGGGACTAGCGGGGGGGATACGCAGTATTTT
CDR3: CSARDQGTSGGDTQYF

D: TRBD1
V: TRBV20-1
J: TRBJ2-2
size: many
DNA: TGCAGTGCTAGATGGGGGACAGAATACACCGGGGAGCTGTTTTTT
CDR3: CSARWGTEYTGELFF

D: TRBD2
V: TRBV18
J: TRBJ2-5
size: few
DNA: TGTGCCAGCTCACCAGGGCGGGAGAGGTCGGAGACCCAGTACTTC
CDR3: CASSPGRERSETQYF

D: NA
V: TRBV28
J: TRBJ2-7
size: few
DNA: TGTGCCAGCAGGTGGGCGACAGGCCGCTACGAGCAGTACTTC
CDR3: CASRWATGRYEQYF

D: TRBD2
V: TRBV12-3/TRBV12-4
J: TRBJ2-1
size: many
DNA: TGTGCCAGCAGAGGCACTAGCGGGGGGGGTAGGGAGCAGTTCTTC
CDR3: CASRGTSGGGREQFF

D: TRBD1
V: TRBV2
J: TRBJ2-2
size: many
DNA: TGTGCCAGCAGTGGAGTGAGGGACAGGGGAAACACCGGGGAGCTGTTTTTT
CDR3: CASSGVRDRGNTGELFF

D: NA
V: TRBV10-3
J: TRBJ2-2
size: many
DNA: TGTGCCTCAGGGACTGGGAACACCGGGGAGCTGTTTTTT
CDR3: CASGTGNTGELFF

D: TRBD1
V: TRBV3-1
J: TRBJ2-7
size: many
DNA: TGTGCCAGCAGCCCATCCCCGGGACAGGCCTACGAGCAGTACTTC
CDR3: CASSPSPGQAYEQYF

D: TRBD1
V: TRBV7-3
J: TRBJ1-6
size: many
DNA: TGTGCCAGCAGCGCAGGGGGCACTTCACCCCTCCACTTT
CDR3: CASSAGGTSPLHF

D: TRBD2
V: TRBV7-2
J: TRBJ2-3
size: many
DNA: TGTGCCAGCAGCCTCGGGACTAGCGGGGGAGATACGCAGTATTTT
CDR3: CASSLGTSGGDTQYF

D: TRBD1
V: TRBV29-1
J: TRBJ1-1
size: NA
DNA: TGCAGCGTTGAGGGACAGGGAGCTTTCTTT
CDR3: CSVEGQGAFF

D: TRBD2
V: TRBV18
J: TRBJ2-3
size: few
DNA: TGTGCCAGCTCACCGAAGCGGGGGGTGACAGATACGCAGTATTTT
CDR3: CASSPKRGVTDTQYF